This T cell receptor (beta chain) was observed in a study of CD8 T cells in Susac syndrome (dated by TCRdb to 2018 to 2020). Notes on the research overall: The study used repertoire sequencing to test whether antigen drove CD8+ T cell activation and differentiation in Susac syndrome.

RNA was extracted using the RNeasy kit, and roughly 0.45 to 1 microgram was reverse transcribed with random hexamers. The immunoSEQ multiplex PCR assay, which covers 54 Vbeta and 13 Jbeta segments, was used to amplify TCR beta CDR3 regions. Bias from PCR amplification was corrected by using a synthetic template baseline for primer optimization and for computational correction. As for the authors' bioinformatics: Only productive sequences were kept, with reads annotated to V, D and J genes according to IMGT and analyzed in immunoSEQ Analyzer. Clonality was computed as one minus Shannon entropy normalized by log2 of the number of productive unique sequences. For each patient and control, public and private clones were evaluated within the 100 most prevalent clones. A clone was defined as Susac-specific if it was absent from the healthy and MS cohorts, from around 960 published viral clones and from other ImmuneACCESS disease sequences. The raw public reads went through TCRdb reprocessing: fastp at Q25, MiXCR clone calling, in-frame beta chains kept. CDR3 protein sequences are deduplicated, and each keeps its most common genes and DNA. Here the V and J calls rest on TCRdb's processing, not on the authors' analysis. The sample table shows some 170,000 distinct CDR3 sequences, and about 93% are seen once. The ten top clones hold more than 0.13% of the sample.

Peripheral blood CD8+ and CD4+ T cells from healthy donors, Susac syndrome patients and multiple sclerosis patients were profiled using high-throughput TCR beta sequencing. The healthy donors served as controls matched for age and sex. Bulk CD8+ and CD4+ T cells were purified by magnetic negative isolation, whereas CD8+ TEMRA cells were enriched by FACS. Blood was collected in EDTA tubes and processed within 24 hours, with PBMCs isolated through density gradient centrifugation. PBMCs destined for TCR sequencing were cryopreserved in liquid nitrogen and later thawed in a 37 °C water bath. A purity of at least 90% was achieved for sorted or isolated CD4+, CD8+ and CD8+ TEMRA cells. As to this clonotype: What antigen it recognizes has not been identified. Base-call qualities are not available, and no considerably larger clone is one nucleotide away.

Study-wide findings and limitations: The number of individuals in the TCR sequencing and HLA analysis was recognized as being relatively small.

Its CDR3 holds 14 amino acids, cysteine through phenylalanine. The retained sequence is limited to the CDR3, 42 bases, with the frame set at the first base. V was cut back by 7 bases and J by 6 bases, leaving a gap of 13 bases between them. Reading the germline V gene gives CDR1 MNHNS and CDR2 SASEGT. The receptor was derived from a human donor in good health. The specimen sequenced was CD4+ T cells from PBMCs. Recombination joined TRBV6-1 with TRBJ1-6, with TRBD1 perhaps the D gene, on 6 matching bases. Read as DNA, the sequence is TGTGCCAGCATAGAGGGCAGGGGTAATTCACCCCTCCACTTT. Its protein is CASIEGRGNSPLHF.